The 23 T cell receptor beta chains given below trace back to one sample, sequenced in a study of blood T cell repertoires in COVID-19. Some clones are missing from TCRdb's copy, which holds only in-frame ones; the method was immunoSEQ multiplex PCR. The sample holds 430,000 or so clones; about 87% are singletons and the top ten take 0.75% to 0.85%. The sample taken for sequencing was peripheral blood. The receptor source for this set is a man between 18 and 29 years old with COVID-19, enrolled during active disease.

V gene TRBV5-1 combines with J gene TRBJ1-6; no firm D call. From germline, CDR1 is SGHRS and CDR2 YFSETQ. Between the trimmed V and J ends, which lost 3 bases and 3 bases, there was a span of 13 bases. CDR3 length equals 16 residues. The CDR3 reads CASSSGQANYNSPLHF. The CDR3 coding sequence is TGCGCCAGCAGCTCCGGCCAGGCCAACTATAATTCACCCCTCCACTTT.

The V and J genes are TRBV18 and TRBJ2-7; 7 nucleotides match TRBD1. The CDR3 runs 13 residues. With 5 bases clipped from V and 5 bases from J, the junction kept 6 bases outside the gene matches. Germline-derived CDR1 and CDR2 are KGHSH and LQKENI. The CDR3 bases are TGTGCCAGCTCATCGACAGGGCGGGACGAGCAGTACTTC. It translates to CASSSTGRDEQYF.

V and J are TRBV3-1 (or the pseudogene TRBV3-2) and TRBJ2-7; D remains ambiguous. The CDR3 contains 16 residues. Germline assignment: CDR1 LGHDT and CDR2 YNNKEL (reference sequence). V dropped 0 bases and J dropped 0 bases, with 12 bases sitting between them. The CDR3 bases are TGTGCCAGCAGCCAAGATTGGAGCGTGAGCTCCTACGAGCAGTACTTC. This sequence encodes CASSQDWSVSSYEQYF.

This chain joins TRBV7-3 and TRBJ2-2, with 7 nucleotides matching TRBD2. J gave up 5 bases and V 0 bases, and 6 bases lay outside the gene matches. The CDR3 runs to 16 residues. Germline assignment: CDR1 SGHTA and CDR2 FQGTGA. The CDR3 coding sequence is TGTGCCAGCAGCTTAACGGGCGGGAGCGGTACCGGGGAGCTGTTTTTT. This codes for CASSLTGGSGTGELFF.

V and J are TRBV5-3 and TRBJ2-7; 10 bases align to TRBD2. TRBV5-3 is assigned to the ORF class and has an uncertain function. V was clipped by 2 bases and J by 1 base; unmatched bases: 15. The CDR3 length is 19 residues. Here the CDR3 reads CARSFWDPSGSLLSYEQYF. The DNA for the CDR3 is TGTGCCAGAAGCTTCTGGGATCCTAGCGGGAGTCTCCTATCCTACGAGCAGTACTTC.

The V gene is TRBV6-5, the J gene TRBJ2-1, with 9 positions matching TRBD1. This CDR3 comprises 15 residues. Germline CDR1 reads MNHEY; CDR2 reads SVGAGI. Losses at the gene ends were 7 bases for V and 3 bases for J; bases not matched to a gene: 7. CDR3 residues: CASNKQGAYYNEQFF. The CDR3 DNA follows: TGTGCCAGCAACAAACAGGGGGCCTACTACAATGAGCAGTTCTTC.

This rearrangement joins TRBV29-1 to TRBJ1-1; possible D gene TRBD1, 6 bases. Per the germline V gene, CDR1 is SQVTM and CDR2 is ANQGSEA. The ends were cut back, 4 bases at V and 7 bases at J, with 16 bases in the middle. The CDR3 length is 13 residues. The CDR3 DNA is TGCAGCGTTGGAGGGGGGGAACGGGTTGAAGCTTTCTTT. Its protein product is CSVGGGERVEAFF. Variable domain in full (rest from reference TRBV29-1 and TRBJ1-1): SAVISQKPSRDICQRGTSLTIQCQVDSQVTMMFWYRQQPGQSLTLIATANQGSEATYESGFVIDKFPISRPNLTFSTLTVSNMSPEDSSIYLCSVGGGERVEAFFGQGTRLTVV.

There are a few counts of this clone. The chain uses TRBV19 and TRBJ2-1, with 9 positions matching TRBD2. Germline assignment: CDR1 LNHDA and CDR2 SQIVND (reference sequence). Trimming removed 1 base from V and 8 bases from J; junction bases left unmatched: 12. CDR3 length: 17 residues. The CDR3 DNA reads TGTGCCAGTAGTATAGGAGCGGGAGGTTTCGGGGGGCATGAGCAGTTCTTC. Its protein is CASSIGAGGFGGHEQFF.

The CDR3 here is CAMPRRAAFF. The CDR3 DNA reads TGTGCCATGCCCCGGCGGGCGGCTTTCTTT. The gene calls are TRBV14 and TRBJ1-1; no firm D call. Germline V gives CDR1 SGHDN, CDR2 FVKESK. The CDR3 spans 10 residues. The V gene lost 10 bases and the J gene lost 11 bases, with 14 bases spanning the gap.

The chain carries TRBV19 and TRBJ2-3, with D perhaps TRBD2 (5 bases). The V and J ends lost 8 bases and 4 bases respectively, with 10 bases between them. This CDR3 spans 12 amino acids. The germline gives CDR1 LNHDA, CDR2 SQIVND (reference sequence). DNA for the CDR3: TGTGCCAGTCGAGGGAGCGCAGATACGCAGTATTTT. Amino acid sequence: CASRGSADTQYF.

DNA of the CDR3: TGTGCCAGCAGCAAAGGAGGAAGTACGAACACCGGGGAGCTGTTTTTT. This codes for CASSKGGSTNTGELFF. The chain combines TRBV21-1 with TRBJ2-2; the table's D call, TRBD2, has no DNA check behind it. TRBV21-1 is annotated as a pseudogene. The CDR3 consists of 16 residues.

The chain has TRBV29-1 and TRBJ2-3; tentative D call: TRBD1 (5 bases). This CDR3 has 14 amino acids. The germline V gene encodes CDR1 SQVTM and CDR2 ANQGSEA. Trimming shortened V by 3 bases and J by 4 bases, and 14 bases separated the two germline ends. CDR3 sequence reads: CSVDLVQGADTQYF. The CDR3 nucleotides are TGCAGCGTTGATTTAGTGCAGGGCGCAGATACGCAGTATTTT.

The chain couples TRBV6-5 to TRBJ2-2, with D perhaps TRBD1 (5 bases). CDR3 length: 14 residues. Germline V gene sequence: CDR1 MNHEY, CDR2 SVGAGI. V lost 7 bases, J lost 4 bases, and 13 bases lay in between. This chain's CDR3 is CASIKGVGTGELFF. For the CDR3, the DNA is TGTGCCAGCATTAAAGGGGTTGGCACCGGGGAGCTGTTTTTT.

The chain carries TRBV27 and TRBJ1-2, with 8 bases that match TRBD1. With V trimmed by 6 bases and J by 3 bases, 9 bases remained unmatched. The CDR3 is 15 amino acids. Germline V lookup: CDR1 MNHEY, CDR2 SMNVEV (reference sequence). CDR3 sequence (DNA): TGTGCCAGCAGGCCGAGAACAGGGGGTGACTATGGCTACACCTTC. This codes for CASRPRTGGDYGYTF.

This rearrangement joins TRBV20-1 to TRBJ2-3; D not resolved. Trimming took 3 bases from V and 6 from J, leaving 16 bases between them. Germline CDR1 reads DFQATT; CDR2 reads SNEGSKA (reference sequence). There are 14 residues in the CDR3. CDR3 sequence: CSASNLSARDTQYF. CDR3 DNA: TGCAGTGCTAGTAACTTGTCAGCGAGGGATACGCAGTATTTT.

V is TRBV5-1 and J is TRBJ1-4; 8 bases agree with TRBD1. The J segment lost 5 bases and the V segment lost 0 bases, leaving 3 bases of the junction unmatched. The germline V gene encodes CDR1 SGHRS and CDR2 YFSETQ. CDR3 length: 15 residues. CDR3 nucleotide sequence: TGCGCCAGCAGCTTGGGGACAGGGTTAAATGAAAAACTGTTTTTT. Its translation: CASSLGTGLNEKLFF.

V usage is TRBV19 and J usage is TRBJ1-1; no firm D call. V lost 7 bases and J 5 bases, leaving 17 bases between the germline ends. CDR3 length equals 14 residues. Germline CDR1 reads LNHDA; CDR2 reads SQIVND (reference sequence). The CDR3 nucleotides read TGTGCCAGTACCGAGCATATTCCGAGGACTGAAGCTTTCTTT. This codes for CASTEHIPRTEAFF.

The chain uses TRBV25-1 and TRBJ2-1; D may be TRBD1 (5 bases). The CDR3 is 16 amino acids. From germline, CDR1 is MGHDK and CDR2 SYGVNS. The V and J ends lost 5 bases and 0 bases respectively, with 14 bases between them. The CDR3 DNA follows: TGTGCCAGCAGTCACGTACAGGCTTACTCCTACAATGAGCAGTTCTTC. This sequence encodes CASSHVQAYSYNEQFF.

This clone was seen just once. This sample includes further DNA sequences coding for the same CDR3. The V call is TRBV5-1, the J call TRBJ1-2, with 10 bases identical to TRBD1. CDR3 length: 14 amino acids. J gave up 7 bases and V 0 bases, and 3 bases lay outside the gene matches. Germline loops: CDR1 SGHRS, CDR2 YFSETQ. The chain's CDR3 is CASSLAGQGSGYTF. In nucleotides, the CDR3 is TGCGCCAGCAGCTTGGCGGGACAGGGGTCTGGCTACACCTTC.

The chain has TRBV19 and TRBJ2-1; D ambiguous. The V gene lost 5 bases and the J gene lost 9 bases, with 8 bases spanning the gap. The CDR3 is 11 residues long. Germline V CDR1 and CDR2: LNHDA, SQIVND (reference sequence). This CDR3 reads CASSQVGEQFF. The DNA for the CDR3 is TGTGCCAGTAGTCAGGTCGGTGAGCAGTTCTTC.

The CDR3 sequence: CASSTGQANTGELFF. CDR3 sequence (DNA): TGTGCCAGCAGCACGGGACAGGCGAACACCGGGGAGCTGTTTTTT. This rearrangement joins TRBV11-1 to TRBJ2-2; TRBD1 matches at 8 bases. Germline V lookup: CDR1 SGHAT, CDR2 FQDESV (reference sequence). The CDR3 has 15 residues. After removal of 5 bases from V and 0 bases from J, the junction contained 2 bases not matched to a gene.

On this clone itself: Other nucleotide sequences from this sample produce the same CDR3. The genes are TRBV20-1 and TRBJ1-1, with D possibly TRBD1 on 5 matching bases. The V gene lost 3 bases and the J gene lost 5 bases, with 7 bases spanning the gap. CDR1 DFQATT and CDR2 SNEGSKA come from the germline V gene (reference sequence). The CDR3 sequence is 11 residues long. The DNA for the CDR3 is TGCAGTGCTAGTAGGGGTACTGAAGCTTTCTTT. Translated, it gives CSASRGTEAFF.

J is TRBJ2-7 and V is TRBV7-9, with 7 nucleotides matching TRBD1. With 3 bases clipped from V and 6 bases from J, the junction kept 8 bases outside the gene matches. The germline V gene encodes CDR1 SEHNR and CDR2 FQNEAQ (reference sequence). This CDR3 region has 14 residues. CDR3 coding DNA: TGTGCCAGCAGCTTTGTTACAGGGGCTGGCGAGCAGTACTTC. The encoded protein is CASSFVTGAGEQYF. The full variable domain, completed using reference TRBV7-9 and TRBJ2-7, is DTGVSQNPRHKITKRGQNVTFRCDPISEHNRLYWYRQTLGQGPEFLTYFQNEAQLEKSRLLSDRFSAERPKGSFSTLEIQRTEQGDSAMYLCASSFVTGAGEQYFGPGTRLTVT.